This T cell receptor beta chain was sequenced in a study of T cell changes during pregnancy in multiple sclerosis. Data came from immunoSEQ multiplex PCR; TCRdb stores just in-frame clones and leaves some out. The sample consists of approximately 110,000 clones, roughly nine tenths of them appearing once. The material was peripheral blood, obtained in the third trimester of pregnancy. The TCR comes from a female donor with multiple sclerosis, enrolled in a pregnancy study.

This CDR3 is CSVKGLAGHEQFF. CDR3 in DNA: TGCAGCGTTAAGGGACTAGCGGGCCATGAGCAGTTCTTC. The V and J genes are TRBV29-1 and TRBJ2-1; 12 nucleotides match TRBD2. The length of the CDR3 is 13 residues. Trimming removed 5 bases from V and 8 bases from J; junction bases left unmatched: 4. Germline loops: CDR1 SQVTM, CDR2 ANQGSEA.